This T cell receptor (beta chain) stems from a study of regulatory T cells in long-lasting Graves disease. The CDR3 is made up of 17 amino acids. Trimming took 5 bases from V and 3 from J, leaving 19 bases between them. Germline CDR1 SEHNR, CDR2 FQNEAQ (reference sequence). Assembly of TCR beta libraries relied on iRepertoire HTBI primers together with Arm-PCR of CDR3 regions. TCRdb reanalysed the multiplex PCR reads using MiXCR and keeps one entry per CDR3 protein. The table shows about 500,000 distinct CDR3 sequences, with roughly 15% occurring only once. The time point here: newly diagnosed GD, antithyroid drugs for less than 3 months. Following extraction of RNA from PBMCs, that RNA was used to make the TCR library. The same sample was also used in a study of T cells in Graves' hyperthyroidism and ophthalmopathy.

The sample consisted of peripheral blood mononuclear cells (PBMCs), taken at new diagnosis, from a patient treated with antithyroid drugs. The J gene is TRBJ2-2, the V gene TRBV7-9; perhaps D is TRBD1 or TRBD2 (5 bases each). The source is a man aged 35-49 years with Graves disease. CDR3 sequence reads: CASSPIPGRYHTGELFF. The CDR3 nucleotides are TGTGCCAGCAGCCCAATCCCAGGGAGATACCACACCGGGGAGCTGTTTTTT.